This note documents a single TCR beta chain sequence. Its specificity is not known. Germline-derived CDR1 and CDR2 are SNHLY and FYNNEI. CDR3 length equals 15 residues. V was clipped by 6 bases and J by 3 bases, with 18 bases between them. These data are taken from a study of shared clonotypes between healthy human individuals. General observations from the study: Among non-shared clonotypes, generation probabilities were lower than among those shared by all four donors. The naive CD4 repertoires of four donors were compared, and approximately 5.3% of clonotypes were shared.

The authors loaded roughly 200 ng DNA, around 32,000 T cell genomes, into sorted-subset replicate PCRs. Profiling relied on immunoSEQ multiplex PCR, and the TCRdb table lists in-frame clones only, not all of them. Here the sample spans 1 million to 1.3 million clones, more than 75% being singletons. The chain links TRBV2 to TRBJ2-7; a weak D match, TRBD1 (7 bases). The sequence derives from a man aged 18 to 30 in good health. Some clones in this sample may be carry-over from other donors' samples. Sequencing was performed on memory CD4+ T cells from PBMCs. The subset is: CD45RA-negative fraction. CDR3 sequence reads: CASSYRTGGDYEQYF. CDR3 coding DNA: TGTGCCAGCAGCTACCGGACAGGAGGGGACTACGAGCAGTACTTC.